Listed below are T cell receptor beta chains from one sample, sequenced in a study of blood T cell repertoires in COVID-19. Sequencing used immunoSEQ multiplex PCR; TCRdb keeps in-frame clones, though not all of them. The data show fewer than 200,000 clones, with more than 80% seen just once and roughly 8.2% held by the top ten. The sample taken for sequencing was peripheral blood. These receptors came from a woman between 55 and 75 years old with acute or convalescent COVID-19. The CDR3 runs from the conserved cysteine through the conserved F or W. Each record gives: D gene, V gene, J gene, clone size, CDR3 DNA, CDR3 protein. A D gene is named only where the DNA matches it firmly. Clone sizes are given selectively: once, few, many, or a class where the clone is expanded.

TRBD2,TRBV7-2,TRBJ2-1,-,TGTGCCAGCAGCGTTCGAACTAGCGGGAGGGCCTACAATGAGCAGTTCTTC,CASSVRTSGRAYNEQFF
-,TRBV6-1,TRBJ1-1,-,TGTGCCAGCAGTGAAGGGAGAGCAGACTTT,CASSEGRADF
TRBD1,TRBV6-5,TRBJ1-1,-,TGTGCCAGCAGGATGCAGGGGGAAGGCACTGAAGCTTTCTTT,CASRMQGEGTEAFF
-,TRBV7-8,TRBJ1-5,few,TGTGCCAGCAGGGGGGGGGCCCGTCAGCCCCAGCATTTT,CASRGGARQPQHF
TRBD2,TRBV7-3,TRBJ2-1,many,TGTGCCAGCAGCACAACCTCTAGCGGGAGCTACAATGAGCAGTTCTTC,CASSTTSSGSYNEQFF
TRBD1,TRBV30,TRBJ2-3,-,TGTGCCTGGAAACAATACAGGGGGCCACTTGATACGCAGTATTTT,CAWKQYRGPLDTQYF
-,TRBV19,TRBJ1-1,-,TGTGCCAGTAGTTCGGTGGGGGGAGTCACTGAAGCTTTCTTT,CASSSVGGVTEAFF
-,TRBV2,TRBJ1-1,-,TGTGCCAGCAGTGAACGGGATAACACTGAAGCTTTCTTT,CASSERDNTEAFF
-,TRBV2,TRBJ1-1,-,TGTGCCAGCAGTGAAGCGCTTCCACGGCAGGGGAAAATTAACACTGAAGCTTTCTTT,CASSEALPRQGKINTEAFF
-,TRBV6-5,TRBJ1-3,-,TGTGCCAGCGGCAGACAGTTGGACTCTGGAAACACCATATATTTT,CASGRQLDSGNTIYF
-,TRBV6-5,TRBJ1-5,-,TGTGCCAGCAGCTCCACAGGAGCACAGCCCCAGCATTTT,CASSSTGAQPQHF
-,TRBV12-3/TRBV12-4,TRBJ1-1,-,TGTGCCAGCACCCGACCCCCGGGGTCTGAAGCTTTCTTT,CASTRPPGSEAFF
-,TRBV2,TRBJ2-5,-,TGTGCCAGCAGTGCGGACTTCCAAGAGACCCAGTACTTC,CASSADFQETQYF
TRBD2,TRBV3-1/TRBV3-2,TRBJ2-7,-,TGTGCCAGCAGCATATGGGGAGGGAACTACGAGCAGTACTTC,CASSIWGGNYEQYF
-,TRBV7-2,TRBJ1-1,many,TGTGCCAGCAGCTTCCGCGGGGGCGGTAAGGCTTTCTTT,CASSFRGGGKAFF
TRBD1,TRBV6-5,TRBJ1-1,-,TGTGCCAGCAGTTACTCGACAGGGGGCTTTACTGAAGCTTTCTTT,CASSYSTGGFTEAFF
-,TRBV5-4,TRBJ1-2,-,TGTGCCAGCAGCTTGACGTCTAACCATGGCTACACCTTC,CASSLTSNHGYTF
TRBD2,TRBV27,TRBJ2-1,-,TGTGTTACTGGACTAGCGGGGTACAATGAGCAGTTCTTC,CVTGLAGYNEQFF
-,TRBV5-5,TRBJ1-1,-,TGTGCCAGCAGCTTCCCGACAGGTAACACTGAAGCTTTCTTT,CASSFPTGNTEAFF
TRBD1,TRBV2,TRBJ1-5,-,TGTGCCAGCAGGGACAGGGGGCTCGACAATCAGCCCCAGCATTTT,CASRDRGLDNQPQHF
-,TRBV19,TRBJ1-2,once,TGTGCCAGTTCGCCGACAGTCCCCTCCTATGGCTACACCTTC,CASSPTVPSYGYTF
-,TRBV6-5,TRBJ1-1,-,TGTGCCAGCAGTTACTCATCACAGACGATGAACACTGAAGCTTTCTTT,CASSYSSQTMNTEAFF
TRBD2,TRBV19,TRBJ2-5,-,TGTGCCAGTAGTCCCGGACTAGCGGGAGGGCCTTTCGGGACCCAGTACTTC,CASSPGLAGGPFGTQYF
TRBD2,TRBV3-1/TRBV3-2,TRBJ2-1,-,TGTGCCAGCAGCCCCGGACTAGCGGGAGGCAATGAGCAGTTCTTC,CASSPGLAGGNEQFF
-,TRBV2,TRBJ1-4,-,TGTGCCAGCAGTGAGGGAGGAGGTGAAAAACTGTTTTTT,CASSEGGGEKLFF